The next 13 T cell receptor beta chains were all read from a single sample in a study of blood T cell repertoires in COVID-19. The method was immunoSEQ multiplex PCR; TCRdb's version includes in-frame clones alone and lacks a portion of them. Counted here are fewer than 250,000 clones, 70% to 90% occurring once; the ten biggest clones make up 9.1%. Specimen: PBMCs or T cells enriched from blood (not recorded which). The source of these receptors is a woman in her 50s with acute COVID-19.

The rearrangement joins TRBV18 to TRBJ1-2; tentatively, D is TRBD1 (5 bases). The CDR3 contains 15 residues. Trimming cost V 0 bases and J 8 bases, with 16 bases left between them. Germline V gives CDR1 KGHSH, CDR2 LQKENI. The CDR3 DNA reads TGTGCCAGCTCACCACCGACGGAGGGGCGGAGCGGCTACACCTTC. It is translated as CASSPPTEGRSGYTF.

The V gene is TRBV6-5, the J gene TRBJ1-1, with D unresolved. The germline V gene encodes CDR1 MNHEY and CDR2 SVGAGI. The germline V and J ends were trimmed by 2 bases and 1 base, with 11 bases remaining between them. This CDR3 region has 15 residues. The CDR3 nucleotides are TGTGCCAGCAGTTACGGGCAGAATCCGAACACTGAAGCTTTCTTT. Amino acids: CASSYGQNPNTEAFF.

The rearrangement joins TRBV6-2 or TRBV6-3 to TRBJ2-1; 12 bases agree with TRBD2. Germline lookup yields CDR1 MNHEY and CDR2 SVGEGT. V trimming: 5 bases; J trimming: 5 bases; junction bases outside the gene matches: 4. There are 15 residues in the CDR3. The CDR3 sequence: CASSTTSGGHNEQFF. DNA for the CDR3: TGTGCCAGCAGTACGACTAGCGGGGGCCACAATGAGCAGTTCTTC.

The chain couples TRBV18 to TRBJ1-1; 9 nucleotides align to TRBD1. Per the germline V gene, CDR1 is KGHSH and CDR2 is LQKENI. This CDR3 is built from 15 residues. J was trimmed by 2 bases and V by 2 bases; bases with no gene match: 3. This CDR3 reads CASSPSTGGNTEAFF. The DNA for the CDR3 is TGTGCCAGCTCACCATCGACAGGGGGAAACACTGAAGCTTTCTTT.

On this clone: The same CDR3 arises from other DNA sequences in this sample as well. The V call is TRBV18, the J call TRBJ1-4; D gene ambiguous. This CDR3 comprises 14 residues. Germline assignment: CDR1 KGHSH and CDR2 LQKENI. V lost 0 bases and J lost 5, with 7 bases in between. CDR3 residues: CASSPPGLNEKLFF. The CDR3, as DNA: TGTGCCAGCTCACCACCGGGCCTAAATGAAAAACTGTTTTTT.

The chain recombines TRBV6-5 with TRBJ1-3; 7 bases map to TRBD1. This CDR3 is 16 amino acids long. Per germline, CDR1 MNHEY and CDR2 SVGAGI. V dropped 2 bases and J dropped 0; count of bases not matched to a gene: 4. This CDR3 is CASSYQGQTSGNTIYF. The CDR3 nucleotides are TGTGCCAGCAGTTACCAGGGACAGACCTCTGGAAACACCATATATTTT.

The V gene is TRBV27, the J gene TRBJ1-6; D unresolved. V was pared by 2 bases and J by 7 bases, with 9 bases between. The CDR3 totals 14 residues. Germline CDR1 is MNHEY and CDR2 is SMNVEV (reference sequence). In DNA, the CDR3 is TGTGCCAGCAGTTTAACCCGGGTAAATTCACCCCTCCACTTT. Residues: CASSLTRVNSPLHF.

The chain recombines TRBV29-1 with TRBJ2-7; 9 nucleotides align to TRBD2. CDR1 is SQVTM, CDR2 ANQGSEA, per germline. Germline trimming cut 3 bases from V and 2 bases from J; bases unmatched to any gene: 2. The CDR3 is made up of 13 amino acids. The CDR3 DNA follows: TGCAGCGTTGAGGCGGGGGGGACCTACGAGCAGTACTTC. Residues: CSVEAGGTYEQYF.

This clone came up a few times. J is TRBJ1-2 and V is TRBV5-1, with D perhaps TRBD1 (6 bases). The CDR3 consists of 14 residues. Deletions cut 5 bases from V and 6 bases from J, with 17 bases between. From germline, CDR1 is SGHRS and CDR2 YFSETQ. The CDR3, as DNA: TGCGCCAGCAGACAATCCGGGACAACTGATGGCTACACCTTC. This codes for CASRQSGTTDGYTF.

This clone was observed a single time. The rearrangement links TRBV5-1 to TRBJ2-1, with TRBD2 matching 13 bases. Germline CDR1 SGHRS, CDR2 YFSETQ. The CDR3 has 17 amino acids. Trimming took 2 bases from V and 8 from J; bases not matched to a gene: 10. The CDR3 region is CASSFPPGTSGVYEQFF. The CDR3 DNA reads as TGCGCCAGCAGCTTCCCCCCCGGGACTAGCGGGGTCTATGAGCAGTTCTTC. The full variable domain, its missing parts supplied by reference TRBV5-1 and TRBJ2-1, is KAGVTQTPRYLIKTRGQQVTLSCSPISGHRSVSWYQQTPGQGLQFLFEYFSETQRNKGNFPGRFSGRQFSNSRSEMNVSTLELGDSALYLCASSFPPGTSGVYEQFFGPGTRLTVL.

This clone is a singleton in its sample. The V and J genes are TRBV5-4 and TRBJ2-3, with 13 bases identical to TRBD2. V was pared by 2 bases and J by 2 bases, with 5 bases of the junction left unmatched. The CDR3 consists of 17 residues. The germline V gene encodes CDR1 SGHNT and CDR2 YYREEE (reference sequence). The CDR3 reads CASSLGLAGATTDTQYF. The DNA of the CDR3 is TGTGCCAGCAGCTTAGGACTAGCGGGGGCCACCACAGATACGCAGTATTTT. Together with reference TRBV5-4 and TRBJ2-3, the CDR3 gives the full variable domain: ETGVTQSPTHLIKTRGQQVTLRCSSQSGHNTVSWYQQALGQGPQFIFQYYREEENGRGNFPPRFSGLQFPNYSSELNVNALELDDSALYLCASSLGLAGATTDTQYFGPGTRLTVL.

The J gene is TRBJ1-2, the V gene TRBV6-5, with D uncertain. Germline V gives CDR1 MNHEY, CDR2 SVGAGI. The CDR3 has 14 residues. The germline V and J ends were trimmed by 4 bases and 5 bases, with 14 bases remaining between them. DNA of the CDR3: TGTGCCAGCAGTTCCCGCCCGGGAGGGTATGGCTACACCTTC. The encoded protein is CASSSRPGGYGYTF.

This clone was found once. This chain connects TRBV18 to TRBJ1-3; 8 positions agree with TRBD1. Germline CDR1 reads KGHSH; CDR2 reads LQKENI. This CDR3 is built from 17 residues. V shed 2 bases, J shed 0 bases, and the junction held 6 bases outside the gene matches. As DNA, the CDR3 is TGTGCCAGCTCACCATTGGGACAGGAGAGCTCTGGAAACACCATATATTTT. Translated: CASSPLGQESSGNTIYF.